The TCR beta chain under discussion was sequenced for a study of blood T cell repertoires in COVID-19. V trimming: 0 bases; J trimming: 1 base; junction bases outside the gene matches: 6. The CDR3 has 16 amino acids. CDR1 SGHNT and CDR2 YYREEE come from the germline V gene (reference sequence). TCRdb keeps only in-frame clones here, not all; method: immunoSEQ multiplex PCR. The table has 15,000 to 20,000 clones, around 81% seen once; the top ten hold approximately 13%. This chain uses TRBV5-4 with TRBJ1-2; 7 nucleotides line up with TRBD1. The sequencing input was peripheral blood. This clonotype originated in a man aged 35 to 55 with active or convalescent COVID-19. The CDR3 bases are TGTGCCAGCAGCTTGGACGGCAGGGGGAATAACTATGGCTACACCTTC. It translates to CASSLDGRGNNYGYTF.